This TCR beta chain was profiled in a study of OX40 agonist ivuxolimab in advanced cancers. Points from the study as a whole: In CD8+ T cells, expanded clones were on average more numerous than in CD4+.

This clone was recorded only once. Antigen specificity is unknown. The CDR3 runs 18 residues. CDR1 is SGHNT, CDR2 YENEEA, per germline. The ends were cut back, 4 bases at V and 8 bases at J, with 27 bases in the middle. At baseline, cycle 4 day 1, and cycle 7 day 1, blood was sampled. The protocol was immunoSEQ multiplex PCR, while the TCRdb copy is restricted to in-frame clones and leaves out a portion. This table has about 45,000 clones, roughly 84% appearing once. This sample comprised CD4+ or CD8+ T cells sorted from blood, obtained in a trial of the OX40 agonist ivuxolimab. The V gene is TRBV11-3, the J gene TRBJ2-1; D may match TRBD1 or TRBD2 (6 bases each). The clonotype originates from an adult with an advanced solid tumor such as melanoma, head and neck, liver or kidney cancer. The DNA for the CDR3 is TGTGCCAGCAGCTCAACGACCGGGACTTCACCCAGGGGCTATGAGCAGTTCTTC. Residues: CASSSTTGTSPRGYEQFF.